The clone carrying this T cell receptor (beta chain) was counted between two and nine times. What it binds is not known. The data were obtained in a study of cytomegalovirus exposure and HLA in healthy donors. Among the donors, all were healthy bone marrow donors. Donors showed nominal health when sampled, although they likely had unrecorded immune exposures. PCR was performed using 60 Vbeta and 13 Jbeta primers. Sequencing was performed with immunoSEQ multiplex PCR; in TCRdb, only in-frame clones are kept and a portion is missing. This table has 95,000 to 150,000 clones, just over 15% appearing once. CDR3 size: 13 residues. Germline V lookup: CDR1 PRHDT, CDR2 FYEKMQ (reference sequence). V gave up 5 bases and J gave up 5 bases, with 11 bases separating them. Study outcomes and limitations: Presence/absence analyses assumed roughly uniform sequencing depth across donors, which may not hold.

The chain has TRBV13 and TRBJ2-3; D gene uncertain. The sample consisted of PBMCs. The receptor's source is a woman under 30 in good health and CMV-seronegative. CDR3 nucleotides: TGTGCCAGCAGCGCCCCGGTCGAAGATACGCAGTATTTT. Protein sequence: CASSAPVEDTQYF.